This TCR beta chain stems from a study of control samples from healthy donors and cancer patients. Germline CDR1 is SGHTA and CDR2 is FQGNSA. V lost 2 bases and J lost 3, with 8 bases in between. The CDR3 runs 14 residues. Measured with immunoSEQ multiplex PCR; TCRdb has only the in-frame clones, and not every one. The sample lists approximately 110,000 clones, approximately 90% occurring once. The sequenced sample was blood. This sequence originates from a human donor in good health. The donor label of this sample is uncertain. The genes are TRBV7-2 and TRBJ2-1; no definite D call. CDR3 sequence: CASSLLNNYNEQFF. As DNA, the CDR3 is TGTGCCAGCAGCTTATTAAACAACTACAATGAGCAGTTCTTC.